The 4 T cell receptor beta chains in this list originate from one sample, sequenced in a study of PD-1 blockade in classical Hodgkin lymphoma. Autologous stem cell transplantation was followed by relapse in every patient, and brentuximab vedotin exposure varied. Using immunoSEQ multiplex PCR, the repertoire was profiled, and TCRdb retains in-frame clones only, with some absent. The sample has 20,000 to 25,000 clones; about 68% are singletons. The sequenced sample was peripheral blood mononuclear cells (PBMCs), obtained at baseline. The receptors come from a human donor with classical Hodgkin lymphoma.

The J gene is TRBJ2-4, the V gene TRBV7-9; TRBD2 might be the D (5 bases). The CDR3 is 14 amino acids. V was trimmed by 5 bases and J by 5 bases, leaving 13 bases between them. CDR1 SEHNR and CDR2 FQNEAQ come from the germline V gene (reference sequence). The CDR3 DNA follows: TGTGCCAGCAGCCTACCAAACGGGGAAAACATTCAGTACTTC. Translated: CASSLPNGENIQYF.

The J gene is TRBJ2-5, the V gene TRBV29-1; D not resolved. This CDR3 region has 13 residues. Germline V gene lookup returns CDR1 SQVTM and CDR2 ANQGSEA. V was shortened by 2 bases and J by 1 base, with 8 bases between the two germline ends. The CDR3 loop reads CSVEPNLQETQYF. As DNA, the CDR3 is TGCAGCGTTGAACCAAACCTCCAAGAGACCCAGTACTTC.

V and J are TRBV4-3 and TRBJ2-6; D perhaps matches TRBD1 (5 bases). The CDR3 runs to 16 residues. In germline, CDR1 is LGHNA, CDR2 YSLEER. V was cut by 0 bases and J by 2 bases, with 8 bases left in between. In DNA form, the CDR3 reads TGCGCCAGCAGCCAAGATACACAGGCTGGGGCCAACGTCCTGACTTTC. Translated, it gives CASSQDTQAGANVLTF.

The gene calls are TRBV10-2 and TRBJ2-5; 10 nucleotides line up with TRBD2. This CDR3 has 15 residues. Per germline, CDR1 WSHSY and CDR2 SAAADI. The junction had 9 bases not matched to a gene; V was cut back by 6 bases and J by 5 bases. Here the CDR3 DNA reads TGCGCCAGCAGCGGACTAGCGGATGGTGAGGAGACCCAGTACTTC. Translating gives CASSGLADGEETQYF.